These 3 T cell receptor beta chains were sequenced from one sample in a study of T cells in Graves' hyperthyroidism and ophthalmopathy. It was RNA transcripts that yielded the amplified TCR beta CDR3 regions. First-round RT-PCR with HTBI primers amplified the TCR CDR3 region. TCRdb called the multiplex PCR reads again in MiXCR, with one record for every CDR3 protein. The sample includes about 420,000 distinct CDR3 sequences, less than 20% of them seen just once. The material sequenced was blood. The receptors were sampled from a woman aged 18-35 years with Graves' hyperthyroidism.

This clonotype occurred once. This sequence joins TRBV28 and TRBJ2-2; 9 nucleotides line up with TRBD1. V gave up 2 bases and J gave up 3 bases; unmatched junction bases: 1. Germline V CDR1 and CDR2: MDHEN, SYDVKM. The CDR3 has 15 amino acids. The CDR3 here is CASSLRTGDTGELFF. The CDR3, as DNA: TGTGCCAGCAGTTTACGGACAGGGGACACCGGGGAGCTGTTTTTT.

This sequence joins TRBV4-2 and TRBJ2-1; D not resolved. Trimming cost V 4 bases and J 5 bases, with 9 bases left between them. The CDR3 has 13 amino acids. The germline V gene has CDR1 LGHNA and CDR2 YNFKEQ. DNA of the CDR3: TGTGCCAGCAGCCCGCGATGGGACAATGAGCAGTTCTTC. Protein product: CASSPRWDNEQFF.

This clonotype was seen many times. V and J are TRBV5-1 and TRBJ2-7; the D gene is possibly TRBD2 (6 bases). The V gene lost 0 bases and the J gene lost 0 bases, with 13 bases spanning the gap. Germline V lookup: CDR1 SGHRS, CDR2 YFSETQ. This CDR3 comprises 16 residues. CDR3: CASSLVSGGFSYEQYF. The DNA of the CDR3 is TGCGCCAGCAGCTTGGTGAGCGGAGGGTTCTCCTACGAGCAGTACTTC.